A selection of T cell receptor beta chains follows, all from one sample in a study of T cell repertoires in cytomegalovirus infection. TCRdb passed the reads through MiXCR, listing each CDR3 protein once. Among a few hundred thousand distinct CDR3 sequences listed, less than 20% were seen once. What was sequenced was PBMCs. These receptors were collected from a human donor in good health (CMV status not recorded). Some clones in this sample may be carry-over from other donors' samples. CDR3s leave out the opening cysteine and the closing phenylalanine or tryptophan. The order of the fields is V gene, J gene, CDR3 protein.

V gene: TRBV6-5; J gene: TRBJ1-2; CDR3 protein: ASLFNYGYT
V gene: TRBV30; J gene: TRBJ2-4; CDR3 protein: AWRRASDIQY
V gene: TRBV7-2; J gene: TRBJ2-2; CDR3 protein: ASTTRGGWVYGELF
V gene: TRBV29-1; J gene: TRBJ1-2; CDR3 protein: SVGAHGNYGYT
V gene: TRBV11-2; J gene: TRBJ2-3; CDR3 protein: ASSPGGWLAGVPDTQY
V gene: TRBV2; J gene: TRBJ1-1; CDR3 protein: ASRPESTEAF
V gene: TRBV7-2; J gene: TRBJ2-2; CDR3 protein: ASSARTGGTGELF
V gene: TRBV12-3/TRBV12-4; J gene: TRBJ1-6; CDR3 protein: ASSSVTGFNSPLH
V gene: TRBV4-2; J gene: TRBJ2-7; CDR3 protein: ASSQERTVAYEQY
V gene: TRBV7-2; J gene: TRBJ2-3; CDR3 protein: ASSLAWTGYTDTQY
V gene: TRBV6-1; J gene: TRBJ1-2; CDR3 protein: ASSEIGWAGGYT
V gene: TRBV7-2; J gene: TRBJ2-7; CDR3 protein: ASSLVEYNYEQY
V gene: TRBV29-1; J gene: TRBJ1-1; CDR3 protein: SVIGTKAF
V gene: TRBV7-9; J gene: TRBJ1-4; CDR3 protein: ASSAQGGSEKLF
V gene: TRBV4-2; J gene: TRBJ1-4; CDR3 protein: ASSQEKVNEKLF
V gene: TRBV7-2; J gene: TRBJ1-2; CDR3 protein: ASSGGVHYGYT
V gene: TRBV12-3/TRBV12-4; J gene: TRBJ2-1; CDR3 protein: ASTGGRARNEQF